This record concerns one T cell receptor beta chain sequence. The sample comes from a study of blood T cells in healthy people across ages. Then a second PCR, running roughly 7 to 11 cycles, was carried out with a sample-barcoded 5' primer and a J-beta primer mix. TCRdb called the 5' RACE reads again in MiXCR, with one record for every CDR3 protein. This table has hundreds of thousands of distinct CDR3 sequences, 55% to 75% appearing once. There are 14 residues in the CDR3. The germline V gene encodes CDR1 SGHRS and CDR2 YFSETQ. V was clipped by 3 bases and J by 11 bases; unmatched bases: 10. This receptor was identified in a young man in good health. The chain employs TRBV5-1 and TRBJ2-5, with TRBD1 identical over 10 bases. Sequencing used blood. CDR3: CASSSRDRGDKQYF. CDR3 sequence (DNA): TGCGCCAGCAGCTCCCGGGACAGGGGAGATAAGCAGTACTTC.